This TCR beta chain was found in a study of Ad26.COV2.S vaccination and SARS-CoV-2 variants. TCRdb's copy holds only in-frame clones and misses some; the assay was immunoSEQ multiplex PCR. The table has about 420,000 clones, approximately 90% seen once. Indicated treatment: some 19 received Ad26.COV2.S at low or high dose, single or two shots; roughly 5 received placebo; per-sample allocation not given. Sampling was performed 63 days after the first vaccine or placebo injection. CDR1 is MNHNS, CDR2 SASEGT, per germline. This CDR3 region has 13 residues. The ends were cut back, 2 bases at V and 4 bases at J, with 9 bases in the middle.

This receptor was taken from a person between 18 and 65 years old who received the Ad26.COV2.S COVID-19 vaccine or a placebo. The genes are TRBV6-1 and TRBJ2-7; D is unclear. The source was peripheral blood, collected in a trial of Ad26.COV2.S vaccine versus placebo. The CDR3: CASSELPVYEQYF. The CDR3 DNA reads TGTGCCAGCAGTGAACTCCCGGTATACGAGCAGTACTTC.